These 3 T cell receptor beta chains were sequenced from one sample in a study of shared clonotypes between healthy human individuals (dated by TCRdb to the early 2020s). Libraries were prepared through the immunoSEQ multiplex PCR assay. Imported from immuneACCESS, the table was reduced by TCRdb to in-frame sequences with V and J called. These copies leave out some clones; in studies compared against another copy, an unresolved V gene accounts for under half, and the cause of the remainder is not known. In all, the sample holds about 2.3 million clones, and 80% to 95% of those were seen once. The ten largest make up around 0.35% of the sample. Sample: naive CD4+ T cells from PBMCs. This sample's cell subset or site label indicates: CD45RA+ positively selected. These receptors all come from a man aged 18 to 35 in good health. Some clones in this sample may be carry-over from other donors' samples.

The gene calls are TRBV7-3 and TRBJ2-2; tentative D call: TRBD1 (8 bases). Trimming removed 4 bases at V and 5 bases at J, with 14 bases between. Per the germline V gene, CDR1 is SGHTA and CDR2 is FQGTGA. The CDR3 is made up of 15 amino acids. The CDR3 sequence is CASSWTGRGTGELFF. The DNA of the CDR3 is TGTGCCAGCAGCTGGACAGGGAGGGGGACCGGGGAGCTGTTTTTT.

V and J are TRBV27 and TRBJ1-2; no reliable D call. The CDR3 is made up of 16 amino acids. Trimming took 3 bases from V and 4 from J, leaving 18 bases between them. CDR1 and CDR2 from the germline V gene are MNHEY and SMNVEV (reference sequence). The CDR3 DNA sequence: TGTGCCAGCAGTTTTCCCCGAACCTCCCCCTTCTATGGCTACACCTTC. It encodes CASSFPRTSPFYGYTF.

The chain combines TRBV5-1 with TRBJ2-1; the match to TRBD2 covers 11 bases. Per germline, CDR1 SGHRS and CDR2 YFSETQ. This CDR3 is built from 16 residues. The V and J ends lost 4 bases and 5 bases, in that order; junction bases with no gene match: 8. The CDR3 nucleotides are TGCGCCAGCAGCGTGCTAGCGGGAGGACTAAACAATGAGCAGTTCTTC. Its translation is CASSVLAGGLNNEQFF.